This T cell receptor (beta chain) was identified in a study of blood T cell repertoires in COVID-19. In the study overall: Spain, Italy and the United States supplied samples that represented acute and convalescent COVID-19. PBMCs, B-cell-depleted T cells, or T cells were the source of the cDNA or gDNA that made up the material.

TCRdb keeps only in-frame clones here, not all; method: immunoSEQ multiplex PCR. Of approximately 150,000 clones in the sample, around 89% are singletons; the top ten hold roughly 18%. Sequenced material: peripheral blood. The TCR sequence derives from a man between 45 and 60 years old with active or convalescent COVID-19.

The CDR3 DNA reads TGTGCCAGTTCCCGAGGTTCGGTAGGGGTGAATGAAAAACTGTTTTTT. This gives the protein CASSRGSVGVNEKLFF. The chain joins TRBV19 to TRBJ1-4, with D perhaps TRBD1 (5 bases). The V end lost 8 bases, the J end lost 5 bases, and 21 bases lay between the germline ends. The CDR3 extends over 16 amino acids. Germline V gives CDR1 LNHDA, CDR2 SQIVND (reference sequence).